This T cell receptor (beta chain) emerged from a study of breast tumors, draining lymph nodes, adjacent tissues. Study results and caveats: Tumors had less TCR diversity than lymph nodes, more than nontumor tissue. That most tumor T cells come from lymph nodes remained unproven. Findings are consistent with lymph node origin and intratumoral expansion of most tumor T cells.

This clonotype was counted many times. Its antigen is still unknown. TCRdb used MiXCR to reprocess the multiplex PCR reads, holding one entry per CDR3 protein. Of some 17,000 distinct CDR3 sequences listed, approximately 42% are singletons. This receptor was taken from a female donor with breast cancer. Some clones in this sample may be carry-over from other donors' samples. Material for sequencing was tumor-adjacent breast tissue.

CDR3 in DNA: TGTGCCAGTAGACAGACAGGGCTAGGGAATGAGCAGTTCTTC. Its translation is CASRQTGLGNEQFF. This chain uses TRBV19 with TRBJ2-1; the match to TRBD1 covers 7 bases. The CDR3 contains 14 residues. V gave up 6 bases and J gave up 7 bases; unmatched junction bases: 9. CDR1 LNHDA and CDR2 SQIVND come from the germline V gene (reference sequence).